Following are 4 T cell receptor beta chains from one sample sequenced in a study of beta chain bispecific antibodies for T cell cancers. Broader study findings: Versus anti-CD19, anti-TRBV12 exposure cut the TRBV12-3 share of TRBV signal by roughly 99%. The leukemia cells, rather than normal T cells, gave most of the targeted TRBV signal.

These receptors lack a known antigen. Expansion lasted 2 to 4 days, with either anti-CD3 antibody OKT3 or CD3/CD28 beads. TCRdb redid the calling of the 5' RACE reads with MiXCR, one entry per CDR3 protein. The data hold roughly 19,000 distinct CDR3 sequences, with around 2% observed a single time. The sequencing used healthy donor T cells cultured with leukemia cells, collected from a culture containing a bispecific antibody targeting TCR Vbeta12. These receptors were taken from a human donor in good health. Some clones in this sample may be carry-over from other donors' samples.

This clonotype was counted many times. The genes are TRBV5-1 and TRBJ1-1; D call uncertain. Trimming shortened V by 0 bases and J by 7 bases, and 4 bases separated the two germline ends. CDR3 length: 11 amino acids. From germline, CDR1 is SGHRS and CDR2 YFSETQ. Written as DNA, the CDR3 is TGCGCCAGCAGCTTGGGAGATGAAGCTTTCTTT. As protein: CASSLGDEAFF.

V usage is TRBV7-3 and J usage is TRBJ1-1; perhaps TRBD1 as D (6 bases). The CDR3 length is 13 residues. Trimming stripped 5 bases from V and 8 bases from J, with 15 bases between. Germline V lookup: CDR1 SGHTA, CDR2 FQGTGA. The CDR3 nucleotides are TGTGCCAGCAGCGCCTACACCGGACAGGAAGCTTTCTTT. Amino acids: CASSAYTGQEAFF. Filled out from reference TRBV7-3 and TRBJ1-1, the complete variable domain reads GAGVSQTPSNKVTEKGKYVELRCDPISGHTALYWYRQSLGQGPEFLIYFQGTGAADDSGLPNDRFFAVRPEGSVSTLKIQRTERGDSAVYLCASSAYTGQEAFFGQGTRLTVV.

This clonotype showed up many times. The chain employs TRBV13 and TRBJ1-4, with D tentatively TRBD1 (6 bases). Trimming took off 5 bases at V and 0 bases at J, with 10 bases between the two ends. Looked up from germline, CDR1 is PRHDT and CDR2 is FYEKMQ (reference sequence). This CDR3 has 15 amino acids. CDR3 coding DNA: TGTGCCAGCAGCCTGGACAGAGCAACTAATGAAAAACTGTTTTTT. Protein product: CASSLDRATNEKLFF.

In its sample, this clonotype is medium-sized. The gene calls are TRBV11-2 and TRBJ1-4; D not certain. The V and J ends lost 2 bases and 5 bases respectively, with 6 bases between them. This CDR3 comprises 13 residues. Per the germline V gene, CDR1 is SGHAT and CDR2 is FQNNGV. CDR3 nucleotide sequence: TGTGCCAGCAGCTTACAAGGGAATGAAAAACTGTTTTTT. Protein product: CASSLQGNEKLFF.